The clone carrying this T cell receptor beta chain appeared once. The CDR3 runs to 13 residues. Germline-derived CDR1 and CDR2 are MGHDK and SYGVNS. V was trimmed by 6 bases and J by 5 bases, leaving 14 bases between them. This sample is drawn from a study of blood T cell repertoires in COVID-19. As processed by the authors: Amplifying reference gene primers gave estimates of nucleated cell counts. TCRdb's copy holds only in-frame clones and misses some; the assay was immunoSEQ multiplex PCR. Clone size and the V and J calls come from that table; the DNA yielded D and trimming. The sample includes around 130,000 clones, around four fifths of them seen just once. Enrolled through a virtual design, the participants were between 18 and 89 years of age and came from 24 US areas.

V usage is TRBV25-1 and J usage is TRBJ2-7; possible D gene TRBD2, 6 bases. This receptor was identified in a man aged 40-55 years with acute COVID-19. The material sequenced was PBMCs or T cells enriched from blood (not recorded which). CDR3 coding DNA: TGTGCCAGCAGCGGAGGGGTGGGAGACGAGCAGTACTTC. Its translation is CASSGGVGDEQYF.